This TCR beta chain was obtained from a study of T-cell reconstitution after alpha-beta-depleted transplantation in children. This clonotype showed up many times. Unique molecular identifiers were incorporated into the prepared TCRbeta library. TCRdb re-derived calls from the PCR reads in MiXCR, one entry per CDR3 protein. In the table there are more than 150,000 distinct CDR3 sequences, more than 14% of which are singletons. Unmatched junction bases numbered 5, after V lost 0 bases and J lost 7 bases. Germline lookup yields CDR1 SGHRS and CDR2 YFSETQ. CDR3 length: 16 amino acids. This receptor was obtained from a human donor who donated a stem cell graft to a child with acute lymphoblastic leukemia. The material sequenced was PBMCs from the stem cell graft donor, taken from the stem cell graft. This chain joins TRBV5-1 and TRBJ2-1; 12 bases line up with TRBD2. CDR3 residues: CASSLAPLAGGNEQFF. CDR3 bases: TGCGCCAGCAGCTTGGCCCCGCTAGCGGGAGGGAATGAGCAGTTCTTC. Drawing the rest from reference TRBV5-1 and TRBJ2-1, the complete variable domain is KAGVTQTPRYLIKTRGQQVTLSCSPISGHRSVSWYQQTPGQGLQFLFEYFSETQRNKGNFPGRFSGRQFSNSRSEMNVSTLELGDSALYLCASSLAPLAGGNEQFFGPGTRLTVL.